This TCR beta chain was identified in a study of T cells in Graves' hyperthyroidism and ophthalmopathy. V gave up 4 bases and J gave up 4 bases, with 13 bases separating them. The V gene's germline CDR1 is LGHNA and CDR2 YNFKEQ. The CDR3 totals 14 residues. The sample holds one count of this clonotype. RNA transcripts served as the template for amplifying TCR beta CDR3 regions. The study used the HTBI primer set for a first-round RT-PCR of the TCR CDR3. TCRdb independently ran MiXCR on the multiplex PCR reads; one entry per CDR3 protein. The repertoire holds about 690,000 distinct CDR3 sequences, with roughly a sixth as singletons.

Source material: blood. This receptor was obtained from a man aged 50 to 60 with Graves' hyperthyroidism. This sequence joins TRBV4-2 and TRBJ1-1; weak D call: TRBD1 (5 bases). In nucleotides, the CDR3 is TGTGCCAGCAGCCTACCTAGGGACCCCACTGAAGCTTTCTTT. Its translation is CASSLPRDPTEAFF.